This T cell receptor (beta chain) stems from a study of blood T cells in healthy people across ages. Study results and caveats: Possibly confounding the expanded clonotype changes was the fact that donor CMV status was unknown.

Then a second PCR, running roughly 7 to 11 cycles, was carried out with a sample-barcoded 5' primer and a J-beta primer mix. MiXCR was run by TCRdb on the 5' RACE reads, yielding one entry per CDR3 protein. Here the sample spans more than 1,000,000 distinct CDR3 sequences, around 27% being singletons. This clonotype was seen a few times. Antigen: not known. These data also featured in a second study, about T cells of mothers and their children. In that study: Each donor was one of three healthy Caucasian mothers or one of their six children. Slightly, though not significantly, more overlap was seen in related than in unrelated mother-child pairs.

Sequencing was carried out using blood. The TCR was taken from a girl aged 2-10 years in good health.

The CDR3 sequence is CSVTAGPGELFF. The CDR3 DNA is TGCAGCGTAACGGCCGGGCCCGGGGAGCTGTTTTTT. The chain recombines TRBV29-1 with TRBJ2-2; D gene unclear. Trimming took 6 bases from V and 6 from J, leaving 11 bases between them. Per germline, CDR1 SQVTM and CDR2 ANQGSEA. The CDR3 loop spans 12 amino acids.